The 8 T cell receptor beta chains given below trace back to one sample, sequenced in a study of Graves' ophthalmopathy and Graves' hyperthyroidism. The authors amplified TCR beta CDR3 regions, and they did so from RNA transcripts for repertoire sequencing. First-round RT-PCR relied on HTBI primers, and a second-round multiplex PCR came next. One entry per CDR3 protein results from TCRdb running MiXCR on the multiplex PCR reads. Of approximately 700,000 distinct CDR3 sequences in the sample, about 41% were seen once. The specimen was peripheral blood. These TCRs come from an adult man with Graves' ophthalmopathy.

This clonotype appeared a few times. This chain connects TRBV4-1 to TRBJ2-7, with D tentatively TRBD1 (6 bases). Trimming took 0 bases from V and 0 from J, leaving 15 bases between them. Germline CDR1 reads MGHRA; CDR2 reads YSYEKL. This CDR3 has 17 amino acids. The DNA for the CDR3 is TGCGCCAGCAGCCAAGAGGGCAGGGGAATCAGCTCCTACGAGCAGTACTTC. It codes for CASSQEGRGISSYEQYF.

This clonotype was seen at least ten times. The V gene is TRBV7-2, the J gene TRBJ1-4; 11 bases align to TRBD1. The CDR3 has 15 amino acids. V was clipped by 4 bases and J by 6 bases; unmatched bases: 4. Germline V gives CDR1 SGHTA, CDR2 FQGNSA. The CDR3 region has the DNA TGTGCCAGCAGCTCCTGGGGACAGGGGGATGAAAAACTGTTTTTT. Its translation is CASSSWGQGDEKLFF.

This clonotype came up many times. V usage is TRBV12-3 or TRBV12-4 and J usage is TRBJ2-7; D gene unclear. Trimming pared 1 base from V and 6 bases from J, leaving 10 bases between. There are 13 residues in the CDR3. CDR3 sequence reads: CASSLDRRGEQYF. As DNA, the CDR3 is TGTGCCAGCAGTTTAGATCGGCGTGGCGAGCAGTACTTC.

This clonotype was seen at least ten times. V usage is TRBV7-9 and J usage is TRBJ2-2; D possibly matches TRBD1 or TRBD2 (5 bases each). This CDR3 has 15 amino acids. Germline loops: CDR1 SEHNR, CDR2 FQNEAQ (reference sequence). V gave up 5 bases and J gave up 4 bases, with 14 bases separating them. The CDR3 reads CASSVGWDGTGELFF. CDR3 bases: TGTGCCAGCAGCGTAGGGTGGGACGGCACCGGGGAGCTGTTTTTT.

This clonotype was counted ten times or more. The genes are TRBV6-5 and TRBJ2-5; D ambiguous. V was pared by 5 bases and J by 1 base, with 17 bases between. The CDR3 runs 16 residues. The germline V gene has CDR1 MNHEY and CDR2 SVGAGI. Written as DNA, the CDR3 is TGTGCCAGCAGTGAATACGGCAGGACCTTCCAAGAGACCCAGTACTTC. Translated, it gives CASSEYGRTFQETQYF.

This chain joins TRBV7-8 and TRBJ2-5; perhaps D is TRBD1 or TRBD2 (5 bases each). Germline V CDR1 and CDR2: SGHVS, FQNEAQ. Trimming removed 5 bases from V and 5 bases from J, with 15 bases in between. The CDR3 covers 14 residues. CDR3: CASSRQGPPETQYF. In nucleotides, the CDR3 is TGTGCCAGCAGCCGTCAGGGACCGCCGGAGACCCAGTACTTC.

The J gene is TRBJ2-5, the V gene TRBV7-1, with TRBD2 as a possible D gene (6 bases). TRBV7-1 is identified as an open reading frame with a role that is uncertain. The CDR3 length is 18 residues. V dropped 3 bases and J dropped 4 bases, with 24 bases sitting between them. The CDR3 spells CASSSVILALGFPETQYF. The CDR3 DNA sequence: TGTGCCAGCAGCTCCGTTATCCTAGCGTTAGGGTTCCCAGAGACCCAGTACTTC.

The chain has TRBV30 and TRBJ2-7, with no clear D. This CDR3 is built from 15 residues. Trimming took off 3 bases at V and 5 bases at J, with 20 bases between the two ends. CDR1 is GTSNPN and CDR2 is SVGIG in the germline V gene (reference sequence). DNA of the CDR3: TGTGCCTGGAGCCTCGAAATCGGGCCCATTGACGAGCAGTACTTC. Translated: CAWSLEIGPIDEQYF.